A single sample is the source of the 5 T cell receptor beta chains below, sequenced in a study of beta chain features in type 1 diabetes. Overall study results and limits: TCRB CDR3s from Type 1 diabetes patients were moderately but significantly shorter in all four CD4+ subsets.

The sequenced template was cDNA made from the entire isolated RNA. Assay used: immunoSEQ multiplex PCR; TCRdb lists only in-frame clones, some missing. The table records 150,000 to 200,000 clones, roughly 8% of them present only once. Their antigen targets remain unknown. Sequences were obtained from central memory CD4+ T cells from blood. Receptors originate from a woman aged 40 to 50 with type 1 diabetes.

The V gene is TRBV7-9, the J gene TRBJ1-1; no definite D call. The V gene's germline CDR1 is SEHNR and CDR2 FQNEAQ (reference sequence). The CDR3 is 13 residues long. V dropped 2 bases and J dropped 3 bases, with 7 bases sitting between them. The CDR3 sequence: CASSLLSYTEAFF. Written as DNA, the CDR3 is TGTGCCAGCAGCTTATTGAGCTACACTGAAGCTTTCTTT.

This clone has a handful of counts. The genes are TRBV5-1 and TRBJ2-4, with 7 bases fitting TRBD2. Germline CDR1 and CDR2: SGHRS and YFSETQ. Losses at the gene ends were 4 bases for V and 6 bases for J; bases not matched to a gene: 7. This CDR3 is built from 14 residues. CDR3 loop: CASSGGGYGNIQYF. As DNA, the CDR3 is TGCGCCAGCAGCGGGGGGGGGTATGGAAACATTCAGTACTTC. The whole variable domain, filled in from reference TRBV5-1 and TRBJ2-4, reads KAGVTQTPRYLIKTRGQQVTLSCSPISGHRSVSWYQQTPGQGLQFLFEYFSETQRNKGNFPGRFSGRQFSNSRSEMNVSTLELGDSALYLCASSGGGYGNIQYFGAGTRLSVL.

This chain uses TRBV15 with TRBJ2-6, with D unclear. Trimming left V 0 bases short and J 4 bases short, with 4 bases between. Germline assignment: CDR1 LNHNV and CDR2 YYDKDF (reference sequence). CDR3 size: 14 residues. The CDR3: CATSRDPGANVLTF. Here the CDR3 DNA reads TGTGCCACCAGCAGAGACCCGGGGGCCAACGTCCTGACTTTC. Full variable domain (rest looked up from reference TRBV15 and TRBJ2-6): DAMVIQNPRYQVTQFGKPVTLSCSQTLNHNVMYWYQQKSSQAPKLLFHYYDKDFNNEADTPDNFQSRRPNTSFCFLDIRSPGLGDTAMYLCATSRDPGANVLTFGAGSRLTVL.

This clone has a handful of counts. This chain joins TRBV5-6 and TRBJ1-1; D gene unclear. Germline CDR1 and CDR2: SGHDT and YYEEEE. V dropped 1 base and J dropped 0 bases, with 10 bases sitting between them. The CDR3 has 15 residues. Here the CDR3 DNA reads TGTGCCAGCAGCTTGTCGGCCGACATGAACACTGAAGCTTTCTTT. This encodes CASSLSADMNTEAFF. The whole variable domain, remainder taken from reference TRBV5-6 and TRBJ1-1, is DAGVTQSPTHLIKTRGQQVTLRCSPKSGHDTVSWYQQALGQGPQFIFQYYEEEERQRGNFPDRFSGHQFPNYSSELNVNALLLGDSALYLCASSLSADMNTEAFFGQGTRLTVV.

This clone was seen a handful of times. CDR3 nucleotides: TGTGCCAGCAGTTTCTCCGGGACAGCTAATAAGCAGGGTGAGCAGTTCTTC. The encoded protein is CASSFSGTANKQGEQFF. The V gene is TRBV28, the J gene TRBJ2-1; 7 bases agree with TRBD1. CDR3 length: 17 residues. J was trimmed by 9 bases and V by 3 bases; bases with no gene match: 17. Germline V lookup: CDR1 MDHEN, CDR2 SYDVKM.